The next 8 T cell receptor beta chains were all read from a single sample in a study of shared clonotypes between healthy human individuals. Sequencing was performed with immunoSEQ multiplex PCR; in TCRdb, only in-frame clones are kept and a portion is missing. The table has roughly 2,300,000 clones, 85% to 95% seen once. Material for sequencing was naive CD4+ T cells from PBMCs. Described subset: CD45RA+ positively selected. These receptors all come from a man between 18 and 35 years old in good health. Some clones in this sample may be carry-over from other donors' samples.

The chain carries TRBV27 and TRBJ2-7, with D maybe TRBD1 (5 bases). Trimming removed 2 bases at V and 2 bases at J, with 10 bases between. Germline V gives CDR1 MNHEY, CDR2 SMNVEV (reference sequence). The CDR3 sequence is 14 residues long. The CDR3 sequence: CASSLQGPTYEQYF. The CDR3 coding sequence is TGTGCCAGCAGTTTACAGGGCCCTACCTACGAGCAGTACTTC.

The CDR3 DNA reads as TGTGCCAGCAGATTTCGGGACGGGACGAACACTGAAGCTTTCTTT. Its protein product is CASRFRDGTNTEAFF. The rearrangement links TRBV6-4 to TRBJ1-1; possible D gene TRBD1, 5 bases. CDR3 length: 15 residues. Trimming cost V 6 bases and J 1 base, with 15 bases left between them. The germline CDR1 and CDR2 sequences are MRHNA and SNTAGT.

V is TRBV28 and J is TRBJ2-2; D possibly corresponds to TRBD1 (5 bases). This CDR3 spans 15 amino acids. Trimming cost V 2 bases and J 5 bases, with 12 bases left between them. The germline gives CDR1 MDHEN, CDR2 SYDVKM. In nucleotides, the CDR3 is TGTGCCAGCAGTTTACGACAGTTTGGGACCGGGGAGCTGTTTTTT. The encoded protein is CASSLRQFGTGELFF.

CDR3 protein: CASSPDPGQGNTEAFF. CDR3 DNA: TGTGCCAGCAGCCCCGACCCGGGACAGGGGAACACTGAAGCTTTCTTT. The chain couples TRBV7-9 to TRBJ1-1; 9 nucleotides line up with TRBD1. From germline, CDR1 is SEHNR and CDR2 FQNEAQ (reference sequence). The CDR3 totals 16 residues. V was clipped by 5 bases and J by 1 base; unmatched bases: 8.

This chain uses TRBV29-1 with TRBJ2-2; 9 bases match TRBD1. With V trimmed by 5 bases and J by 0 bases, 4 bases remained unmatched. The CDR3 loop spans 15 amino acids. CDR1 SQVTM and CDR2 ANQGSEA come from the germline V gene. CDR3 sequence reads: CSVINRGPNTGELFF. In nucleotides, the CDR3 is TGCAGCGTTATTAACAGGGGGCCGAACACCGGGGAGCTGTTTTTT.

This clone was seen a handful of times. This same CDR3 is encoded by further DNA sequences in the sample. The chain joins TRBV5-1 to TRBJ1-1; D uncertain. The CDR3 has 15 amino acids. Germline CDR1 is SGHRS and CDR2 is YFSETQ. The V end was cut by 0 bases, the J end by 0 bases, with 9 bases between. CDR3 sequence reads: CASSLDRGMNTEAFF. The CDR3 region has the DNA TGCGCCAGCAGCTTGGACAGAGGAATGAACACTGAAGCTTTCTTT. The variable domain in full, with the rest retrieved from reference TRBV5-1 and TRBJ1-1, is KAGVTQTPRYLIKTRGQQVTLSCSPISGHRSVSWYQQTPGQGLQFLFEYFSETQRNKGNFPGRFSGRQFSNSRSEMNVSTLELGDSALYLCASSLDRGMNTEAFFGQGTRLTVV.

As DNA, the CDR3 is TGTGCCAGCAGTTTATGGGGGGGCAGGTCCTACGAGCAGTACTTC. Its protein is CASSLWGGRSYEQYF. This chain uses TRBV28 with TRBJ2-7; possibly TRBD1 or TRBD2 for D (6 bases each). Germline CDR1 is MDHEN and CDR2 is SYDVKM. This CDR3 comprises 15 residues. Trimming took off 0 bases at V and 1 base at J, with 10 bases between the two ends. Full variable domain (rest looked up from reference TRBV28 and TRBJ2-7): DVKVTQSSRYLVKRTGEKVFLECVQDMDHENMFWYRQDPGLGLRLIYFSYDVKMKEKGDIPEGYSVSREKKERFSLILESASTNQTSMYLCASSLWGGRSYEQYFGPGTRLTVT.

The chain is built from TRBV6-6 and TRBJ2-2; the D gene is possibly TRBD2 (6 bases). Trimming took 8 bases from V and 8 from J, leaving 15 bases between them. The germline V gene encodes CDR1 MNHNY and CDR2 SVGAGI (reference sequence). The CDR3 sequence is 13 residues long. This CDR3 reads CASDGRGLGELFF. The CDR3 DNA follows: TGTGCCAGCGACGGACGGGGGTTGGGGGAGCTGTTTTTT.